The 5 T cell receptor beta chains given below trace back to one sample, sequenced in a study of beta chain features in type 1 diabetes. Antigens of these TCRs are unknown. Study results and limitations: People with Type 1 diabetes carried modestly yet significantly shorter TCRB CDR3s in all four CD4+ subsets.

The investigators reverse transcribed all of the isolated RNA, so they sequenced expressed TCRB transcripts. This table comes from immunoSEQ multiplex PCR, and its TCRdb copy is limited to in-frame clones, with some not included. The sample has 130,000 to 150,000 clones; around an eighth are singletons. The sequenced sample consisted of central memory CD4+ T cells from blood. The receptors were sampled from a man aged 18 to 30 with type 1 diabetes.

This clone occurred a few times. The chain is built from TRBV28 and TRBJ1-5; the match to TRBD1 covers 7 bases. Trimming took 6 bases from V and 2 from J; bases not matched to a gene: 7. The germline V gene encodes CDR1 MDHEN and CDR2 SYDVKM. CDR3 size: 15 residues. CDR3 sequence: CASRLQGTGNQPQHF. CDR3 coding DNA: TGTGCCAGCAGACTACAGGGGACGGGCAATCAGCCCCAGCATTTT.

This clone has a count of ten or more. V is TRBV10-3 and J is TRBJ1-1, with 8 bases lining up with TRBD1. The CDR3 contains 14 residues. Germline values: CDR1 ENHRY, CDR2 SYGVKD. The V segment lost 6 bases and the J segment 0 bases; nucleotides outside the gene matches: 3. The DNA of the CDR3 is TGTGCCATCAGGACGACAGGGGTGAACACTGAAGCTTTCTTT. This encodes CAIRTTGVNTEAFF.

This chain uses TRBV28 with TRBJ1-4; 11 nucleotides line up with TRBD1. The CDR3 totals 18 residues. Germline V gene data show CDR1 as MDHEN and CDR2 as SYDVKM. V dropped 4 bases and J dropped 3; count of bases not matched to a gene: 10. The CDR3 DNA reads as TGTGCCAGCAGTTCCGGACAGGGGGCATTTGAAGCTAATGAAAAACTGTTTTTT. Translated: CASSSGQGAFEANEKLFF.

In this sample, this clone turned up a few times. The chain is built from TRBV6-5 and TRBJ1-2; possibly TRBD1 for D (5 bases). The length of the CDR3 is 12 residues. The ends were cut back, 5 bases at V and 4 bases at J, with 8 bases in the middle. Germline V gene lookup returns CDR1 MNHEY and CDR2 SVGAGI. CDR3 DNA: TGTGCCAGCAGTACAGGATTCTATGGCTACACCTTC. The encoded protein is CASSTGFYGYTF.

A note on this clone: This specimen includes other DNA sequences encoding the same CDR3. V gene TRBV29-1 combines with J gene TRBJ1-2; D is ambiguous. This CDR3 spans 10 amino acids. The V gene's germline CDR1 is SQVTM and CDR2 ANQGSEA. Trimming left V 4 bases short and J 8 bases short, with 8 bases between. CDR3 bases: TGCAGCGTTGGAGACGGAGGCTACACCTTC. This encodes CSVGDGGYTF.